The 25 T cell receptor beta chains listed next were all sequenced from one sample in a study of blood T cell repertoires in COVID-19. Here immunoSEQ multiplex PCR was the method, and the copy in TCRdb shows in-frame clones only, minus some. The data show about 190,000 clones, with around 79% seen just once and roughly 17% held by the top ten. Source material: peripheral blood. These receptors all stem from a man aged 60 to 69 with active or convalescent COVID-19.

This clone was seen once. This chain links TRBV27 with TRBJ2-2; D unresolved. V gave up 2 bases and J gave up 5 bases, with 6 bases separating them. CDR3 size: 13 residues. The germline V gene encodes CDR1 MNHEY and CDR2 SMNVEV (reference sequence). CDR3 nucleotides: TGTGCCAGCAGTTTAATCGGGACCGGGGAGCTGTTTTTT. Translated, it gives CASSLIGTGELFF.

This chain joins TRBV5-4 and TRBJ1-1, with D perhaps matching TRBD1 (6 bases). Germline loops: CDR1 SGHNT, CDR2 YYREEE (reference sequence). V lost 4 bases and J lost 0, with 19 bases in between. The CDR3 consists of 17 residues. CDR3 residues: CASSRGQGTWVNTEAFF. The CDR3 coding sequence is TGTGCCAGCAGCCGCGGGCAGGGGACCTGGGTGAACACTGAAGCTTTCTTT.

The J gene is TRBJ1-2, the V gene TRBV28; D is possibly TRBD1 (5 bases). Germline values: CDR1 MDHEN, CDR2 SYDVKM. This CDR3 has 16 residues. The germline V and J ends were trimmed by 6 bases and 4 bases, with 21 bases remaining between them. The CDR3 region has the DNA TGTGCCAGCAGCCGATCAGGCGGGGGGGTTCCCTATGGCTACACCTTC. Residues: CASSRSGGGVPYGYTF.

This clone has a handful of counts. Additional DNA sequences in this sample encode the identical CDR3. V gene TRBV7-3 combines with J gene TRBJ2-5, with 8 bases identical to TRBD2. The CDR3 runs 14 residues. V lost 5 bases to trimming and J lost 5 bases; unmatched junction nucleotides: 7. The germline CDR1 and CDR2 sequences are SGHTA and FQGTGA. The CDR3 here is CASSPGGGRETQYF. DNA of the CDR3: TGTGCCAGCAGCCCCGGGGGGGGTAGGGAGACCCAGTACTTC.

The chain employs TRBV7-9 and TRBJ1-1; D is perhaps TRBD1 (5 bases). Germline CDR1 is SEHNR and CDR2 is FQNEAQ (reference sequence). The ends were cut back, 6 bases at V and 3 bases at J, with 14 bases in the middle. This CDR3 has 14 residues. Here the CDR3 DNA reads TGTGCCAGCAGAGCGAGGGGCGGGGACACTGAAGCTTTCTTT. Amino acids: CASRARGGDTEAFF.

The chain links TRBV18 to TRBJ1-1; unclear D gene. Germline V gene sequence: CDR1 KGHSH, CDR2 LQKENI. V shed 1 base and J shed 1 base, with 13 bases lying between them. This CDR3 contains 16 residues. The CDR3 loop reads CASSPQTGGWNTEAFF. The CDR3 DNA reads TGTGCCAGCTCACCACAAACGGGTGGATGGAACACTGAAGCTTTCTTT.

The V and J genes are TRBV19 and TRBJ2-7; TRBD2 matches at 10 bases. This CDR3 contains 18 residues. CDR1 and CDR2 (germline): LNHDA, SQIVND (reference sequence). J was trimmed by 3 bases and V by 3 bases; bases with no gene match: 14. This chain's CDR3 is CASSIGGPGTSELYEQYF. CDR3 nucleotides: TGTGCCAGTAGTATTGGGGGTCCGGGGACTAGCGAACTCTACGAGCAGTACTTC.

The chain is built from TRBV27 and TRBJ2-3, with D tentatively TRBD2 (5 bases). Germline CDR1 reads MNHEY; CDR2 reads SMNVEV (reference sequence). The CDR3 covers 16 residues. V was shortened by 0 bases and J by 0 bases, with 10 bases between the two germline ends. This chain's CDR3 is CASSLSPGSSTDTQYF. The CDR3 DNA follows: TGTGCCAGCAGTTTATCACCGGGATCTAGCACAGATACGCAGTATTTT.

Written as DNA, the CDR3 is TGTGCCAGCAGTCTTGACATCCCCGAAGCTTTCTTT. It translates to CASSLDIPEAFF. The chain uses TRBV2 and TRBJ1-1; D remains unclear. The CDR3 length is 12 residues. CDR1 SNHLY and CDR2 FYNNEI come from the germline V gene. The ends were cut back, 5 bases at V and 8 bases at J, with 12 bases in the middle. Supplemented by reference TRBV2 and TRBJ1-1, the full variable domain reads EPEVTQTPSHQVTQMGQEVILRCVPISNHLYFYWYRQILGQKVEFLVSFYNNEISEKSEIFDDQFSVERPDGSNFTLKIRSTKLEDSAMYFCASSLDIPEAFFGQGTRLTVV.

This chain links TRBV10-3 with TRBJ2-3; tentative D call: TRBD1 (5 bases). The V end lost 5 bases, the J end lost 5 bases, and 17 bases lay between the germline ends. The CDR3 is made up of 15 amino acids. Germline loops: CDR1 ENHRY, CDR2 SYGVKD. CDR3 sequence (DNA): TGTGCCATCAGTTACCAGGGCGGAAGAATAGATACGCAGTATTTT. This sequence encodes CAISYQGGRIDTQYF.

The V call is TRBV10-3, the J call TRBJ2-3; 11 nucleotides align to TRBD1. There are 14 residues in the CDR3. The J segment lost 4 bases and the V segment lost 7 bases, leaving 4 bases of the junction unmatched. The germline V gene has CDR1 ENHRY and CDR2 SYGVKD. DNA for the CDR3: TGTGCCATCACTAAGGACAGGGGGCCAGATACGCAGTATTTT. This gives the protein CAITKDRGPDTQYF.

The chain links TRBV21-1 to TRBJ1-5; TRBD1, the table's D call, was not compared with the DNA. TRBV21-1 is termed a pseudogene. This CDR3 has 16 residues. CDR3 in amino acids: CASSKAAGKGNQPQHF. CDR3 DNA sequence: TGTGCCAGCAGCAAAGCGGCAGGGAAAGGCAATCAGCCCCAGCATTTT.

The chain joins TRBV10-3 to TRBJ2-7, with a tentative D call TRBD2 (6 bases). Germline V gene sequence: CDR1 ENHRY, CDR2 SYGVKD. The CDR3 has 9 amino acids. V was cut by 11 bases and J by 12 bases, with 14 bases left in between. The DNA for the CDR3 is TGTGCCTTGGGACTCCGTTTGTACTTC. Its protein product is CALGLRLYF.

The CDR3 spells CSVSDSEYSGNTIYF. The CDR3 nucleotides read TGCAGCGTATCCGATAGCGAATACTCTGGAAACACCATATATTTT. V and J are TRBV29-1 and TRBJ1-3; no clear D gene. Germline V gives CDR1 SQVTM, CDR2 ANQGSEA. This CDR3 is 15 amino acids long. Deletions cut 6 bases from V and 0 bases from J, with 15 bases between.

There are a few counts of this clone. The J gene is TRBJ2-3, the V gene TRBV7-2; D possibly corresponds to TRBD2 (5 bases). This CDR3 comprises 14 residues. V shed 5 bases and J shed 2 bases, with 11 bases lying between them. Germline V lookup: CDR1 SGHTA, CDR2 FQGNSA. CDR3 coding DNA: TGTGCCAGCAGCAAAAACCGGGACACAGATACGCAGTATTTT. This codes for CASSKNRDTDTQYF.

The chain is built from TRBV28 and TRBJ2-7; maybe TRBD2 (6 bases). In germline, CDR1 is MDHEN, CDR2 SYDVKM. CDR3 length equals 15 residues. V gave up 6 bases and J gave up 6 bases, with 21 bases separating them. The CDR3 nucleotides are TGTGCCAGCAGCCCTCCGGGACTGCGGGTCTCCGAGCAGTACTTC. As protein: CASSPPGLRVSEQYF.

The rearrangement uses TRBV7-2 and TRBJ2-7, with 11 bases aligning to TRBD2. J lost 12 bases, V lost 6 bases, and 7 bases had no gene match. This CDR3 contains 12 residues. Germline CDR1 reads SGHTA; CDR2 reads FQGNSA. The CDR3 DNA reads TGTGCCAGCAGTCCTAGCGGGAGGCCGGGGTACTTC. Its translation: CASSPSGRPGYF.

J is TRBJ2-7 and V is TRBV10-3; D is perhaps TRBD2 (6 bases). Germline V gene lookup returns CDR1 ENHRY and CDR2 SYGVKD. Trimming left V 3 bases short and J 1 base short, with 16 bases between. The CDR3 extends over 16 amino acids. The CDR3 region has the DNA TGTGCCATCAGTGAAACTATTCTTGGGGGGTCCTACGAGCAGTACTTC. This encodes CAISETILGGSYEQYF.

This clone was recorded only once. This chain uses TRBV2 with TRBJ2-2, with 7 bases identical to TRBD2. The CDR3 runs 15 residues. Per the germline V gene, CDR1 is SNHLY and CDR2 is FYNNEI. V gave up 4 bases and J gave up 6 bases; unmatched junction bases: 8. In nucleotides, the CDR3 is TGTGCCAGCAGTGCTAGGCGCGGGAGCGCCGGGGAGCTGTTTTTT. It yields the protein CASSARRGSAGELFF.

This rearrangement joins TRBV6-2 or TRBV6-3 to TRBJ2-7, with 14 bases aligning to TRBD2. Trimming cost V 5 bases and J 1 base; bases outside gene matches: 10. The CDR3 spans 18 residues. Germline-derived CDR1 and CDR2 are MNHEY and SVGEGT. In nucleotides, the CDR3 is TGTGCCAGCAGTGGGGGACTAGCGGGAGCTCGGGGTTCCTACGAGCAGTACTTC. This sequence encodes CASSGGLAGARGSYEQYF.

The chain links TRBV5-5 to TRBJ2-1; 8 bases are a match to TRBD2. Germline V gene data show CDR1 as SGHKS and CDR2 as YYEKEE (reference sequence). CDR3 length equals 16 residues. Trimming took 4 bases from V and 8 from J; bases not matched to a gene: 14. CDR3 amino acids: CASSAPPGLGTDEQFF. CDR3 coding DNA: TGTGCCAGCAGCGCCCCCCCGGGACTAGGGACCGATGAGCAGTTCTTC.

This chain uses TRBV5-1 with TRBJ2-5, with 8 bases aligning to TRBD2. Trimming took 0 bases from V and 5 from J; bases not matched to a gene: 3. This CDR3 comprises 14 residues. The germline V gene has CDR1 SGHRS and CDR2 YFSETQ. The CDR3 sequence is CASSLDTGGETQYF. The DNA of the CDR3 is TGCGCCAGCAGCTTGGATACGGGGGGGGAGACCCAGTACTTC.

This chain links TRBV28 with TRBJ1-5; D is unclear. Trimming stripped 6 bases from V and 3 bases from J, with 9 bases between. The V gene's germline CDR1 is MDHEN and CDR2 SYDVKM. CDR3 length equals 13 residues. In DNA, the CDR3 is TGTGCCAGCAGGGCGGGATACAATCAGCCCCAGCATTTT. It yields the protein CASRAGYNQPQHF.

This chain links TRBV24-1 with TRBJ2-7, with 10 bases identical to TRBD2. The V gene end was trimmed by 12 bases and the J gene end by 4 bases; junction bases not matched to a gene: 11. This CDR3 spans 14 amino acids. Looked up from germline, CDR1 is KGHDR and CDR2 is SFDVKD. For the CDR3, the DNA is TGTGCCTTACCGTCGGCTAGCGGGAGTTACGAGCAGTACTTC. This codes for CALPSASGSYEQYF.

The chain couples TRBV9 to TRBJ2-3; D ambiguous. V lost 4 bases to trimming and J lost 2 bases, with 17 bases between them. CDR1 SGDLS and CDR2 YYNGEE come from the germline V gene. CDR3 length: 16 residues. CDR3 DNA: TGTGCCAGCAGCCCGTCGCCCTACTTGTCCACAGATACGCAGTATTTT. Translation gives CASSPSPYLSTDTQYF.